The 27 T cell receptor beta chains below all came from one sample that was sequenced in a study of blood T cell repertoires in COVID-19. Profiled with immunoSEQ multiplex PCR; TCRdb holds only in-frame clones, not every one. The table shows about 100,000 clones, with about 90% occurring only once. Sequenced: peripheral blood. Every receptor here comes from a human donor in a cohort sampled during active COVID-19.

This chain links TRBV9 with TRBJ2-3, with D tentatively TRBD1 (6 bases). V dropped 3 bases and J dropped 2 bases, with 16 bases sitting between them. From germline, CDR1 is SGDLS and CDR2 YYNGEE. The CDR3 totals 16 residues. CDR3 region: CASSASPRQDTDTQYF. The CDR3 nucleotides are TGTGCCAGCAGCGCCTCACCCCGACAGGACACAGATACGCAGTATTTT.

This clone showed up just a few times. The chain is built from TRBV28 and TRBJ2-3, with 7 bases matching TRBD2. Per the germline V gene, CDR1 is MDHEN and CDR2 is SYDVKM. This CDR3 contains 14 residues. V trimming: 6 bases; J trimming: 1 base; junction bases outside the gene matches: 4. CDR3 sequence (DNA): TGTGCCAGCAGGGGGGGGAGACGCACAGATACGCAGTATTTT. This translates into CASRGGRRTDTQYF.

This clone was detected a few times. V gene TRBV4-2 combines with J gene TRBJ2-2; weak D call: TRBD1 (5 bases). The germline V gene encodes CDR1 LGHNA and CDR2 YNFKEQ. V was pared by 0 bases and J by 2 bases, with 10 bases between. This CDR3 contains 16 residues. The DNA of the CDR3 is TGTGCCAGCAGCCAAGAGGATGACAGTAACACCGGGGAGCTGTTTTTT. Protein: CASSQEDDSNTGELFF.

This chain links TRBV7-2 with TRBJ1-6, with D maybe TRBD1 (6 bases). The CDR3 sequence is 15 residues long. From germline, CDR1 is SGHTA and CDR2 FQGNSA. V was clipped by 2 bases and J by 5 bases, with 10 bases between them. The DNA for the CDR3 is TGTGCCAGCAGCTTACAGGGGTTAGATAATTCACCCCTCCACTTT. Translation: CASSLQGLDNSPLHF. The full variable domain, its missing parts supplied by reference TRBV7-2 and TRBJ1-6, is GAGVSQSPSNKVTEKGKDVELRCDPISGHTALYWYRQSLGQGLEFLIYFQGNSAPDKSGLPSDRFSAERTGGSVSTLTIQRTQQEDSAVYLCASSLQGLDNSPLHFGNGTRLTVT.

This chain uses TRBV10-1 with TRBJ2-1, with TRBD2 matching 8 bases. CDR3 size: 14 residues. CDR1 and CDR2 (germline): WNHNN, SYGVQD (reference sequence). Trimming removed 3 bases from V and 9 bases from J; junction bases left unmatched: 7. CDR3 in amino acids: CASSDILAVGEQFF. CDR3 nucleotide sequence: TGCGCCAGCAGTGATATACTAGCGGTGGGTGAGCAGTTCTTC.

This rearrangement joins TRBV5-1 to TRBJ2-7, with D tentatively TRBD1 (6 bases). Germline values: CDR1 SGHRS, CDR2 YFSETQ. The CDR3 sequence is 14 residues long. Trimming left V 0 bases short and J 3 bases short, with 10 bases between. The CDR3 region is CASSLEQGVYEQYF. The CDR3 DNA sequence: TGCGCCAGCAGCTTGGAACAGGGAGTCTACGAGCAGTACTTC.

The chain joins TRBV19 to TRBJ1-1; D is possibly TRBD1 (5 bases). Germline V gene data show CDR1 as LNHDA and CDR2 as SQIVND (reference sequence). This CDR3 has 14 amino acids. The V gene lost 7 bases and the J gene lost 4 bases, with 16 bases spanning the gap. CDR3 region: CASTSGGRVTEAFF. In nucleotides, the CDR3 is TGTGCCAGTACTTCTGGTGGCAGGGTCACTGAAGCTTTCTTT. The full variable domain, completed using reference TRBV19 and TRBJ1-1, is DGGITQSPKYLFRKEGQNVTLSCEQNLNHDAMYWYRQDPGQGLRLIYYSQIVNDFQKGDIAEGYSVSREKKESFPLTVTSAQKNPTAFYLCASTSGGRVTEAFFGQGTRLTVV.

V is TRBV13 and J is TRBJ2-1, with D unclear. The germline gives CDR1 PRHDT, CDR2 FYEKMQ (reference sequence). Between the trimmed V and J ends, which lost 5 bases and 7 bases, there was a span of 12 bases. This CDR3 is 13 amino acids long. The CDR3 sequence is CASSENARNEQFF. In nucleotides, the CDR3 is TGTGCCAGCAGCGAAAATGCCAGGAATGAGCAGTTCTTC.

The genes are TRBV5-1 and TRBJ2-1; 8 bases match TRBD1. V trimming: 0 bases; J trimming: 9 bases; junction bases outside the gene matches: 11. This CDR3 has 16 amino acids. Germline CDR1 reads SGHRS; CDR2 reads YFSETQ. The CDR3 sequence is CASSLGTGSRGGEQFF. The CDR3 DNA reads as TGCGCCAGCAGCTTGGGGACAGGGTCCCGGGGTGGTGAGCAGTTCTTC. The entire variable domain, with the rest obtained from reference TRBV5-1 and TRBJ2-1, is as follows: KAGVTQTPRYLIKTRGQQVTLSCSPISGHRSVSWYQQTPGQGLQFLFEYFSETQRNKGNFPGRFSGRQFSNSRSEMNVSTLELGDSALYLCASSLGTGSRGGEQFFGPGTRLTVL.

The CDR3 reads CASSLGQGLTYEQYF. CDR3 coding DNA: TGTGCCAGCAGCTTGGGCCAGGGCCTAACCTACGAGCAGTACTTC. The V gene is TRBV5-8, the J gene TRBJ2-7; possibly TRBD1 for D (5 bases). The germline V gene encodes CDR1 SGHTS and CDR2 YDEGEE. This CDR3 is 15 amino acids long. The V end lost 0 bases, the J end lost 2 bases, and 12 bases lay between the germline ends.

J is TRBJ2-7 and V is TRBV18; a possible D gene is TRBD2 (5 bases). The CDR3 is 13 residues long. Germline V gene sequence: CDR1 KGHSH, CDR2 LQKENI. V lost 5 bases to trimming and J lost 0 bases, with 8 bases between them. CDR3 sequence reads: CASSSGLSYEQYF. CDR3 in DNA: TGTGCCAGCTCATCCGGACTCTCCTACGAGCAGTACTTC.

The chain recombines TRBV28 with TRBJ2-1; maybe TRBD2 (6 bases). CDR3 length equals 15 residues. Trimming stripped 3 bases from V and 7 bases from J, with 16 bases between. Germline lookup yields CDR1 MDHEN and CDR2 SYDVKM. The CDR3 DNA reads TGTGCCAGCAGTTTTCGTGGGAGGCGCCCGAATGAGCAGTTCTTC. Translating gives CASSFRGRRPNEQFF.

The chain links TRBV5-1 to TRBJ1-2; D is uncertain. CDR1 SGHRS and CDR2 YFSETQ come from the germline V gene. V lost 1 base to trimming and J lost 4 bases, with 14 bases between them. There are 15 residues in the CDR3. The CDR3 loop is CASSLSQDPIYGYTF. CDR3 DNA: TGCGCCAGCAGCTTGTCGCAGGATCCGATCTATGGCTACACCTTC.

This clone appeared a single time. The V call is TRBV28, the J call TRBJ1-6, with 7 bases that match TRBD1. Germline-derived CDR1 and CDR2 are MDHEN and SYDVKM. V gave up 6 bases and J gave up 5 bases; unmatched junction bases: 7. The CDR3 contains 15 residues. The CDR3 nucleotides are TGTGCCAGCAGCCCCCCCACAGGGGATAATTCACCCCTCCACTTT. It specifies CASSPPTGDNSPLHF. The entire variable domain, with the rest obtained from reference TRBV28 and TRBJ1-6, is as follows: DVKVTQSSRYLVKRTGEKVFLECVQDMDHENMFWYRQDPGLGLRLIYFSYDVKMKEKGDIPEGYSVSREKKERFSLILESASTNQTSMYLCASSPPTGDNSPLHFGNGTRLTVT.

V usage is TRBV9 and J usage is TRBJ1-4; 7 bases match TRBD1. The ends lost 3 bases at V and 0 bases at J; junction bases unmatched: 8. Per germline, CDR1 SGDLS and CDR2 YYNGEE. The CDR3 spans 17 residues. The CDR3 region is CASSAEGQFATNEKLFF. DNA of the CDR3: TGTGCCAGCAGCGCGGAGGGACAGTTTGCAACTAATGAAAAACTGTTTTTT.

The chain couples TRBV18 to TRBJ1-3; D remains ambiguous. The CDR3 length is 17 residues. Germline V gene sequence: CDR1 KGHSH, CDR2 LQKENI. Trimming pared 2 bases from V and 4 bases from J, leaving 18 bases between. The CDR3 region has the DNA TGTGCCAGCTCACCAAACTCGTATCGGGGTACCGGAAACACCATATATTTT. Encoded protein: CASSPNSYRGTGNTIYF. The full variable domain, its missing parts supplied by reference TRBV18 and TRBJ1-3, is NAGVMQNPRHLVRRRGQEARLRCSPMKGHSHVYWYRQLPEEGLKFMVYLQKENIIDESGMPKERFSAEFPKEGPSILRIQQVVRGDSAAYFCASSPNSYRGTGNTIYFGEGSWLTVV.

The chain couples TRBV28 to TRBJ2-2; 8 bases fit TRBD2. This CDR3 comprises 14 residues. Per germline, CDR1 MDHEN and CDR2 SYDVKM. V lost 6 bases to trimming and J lost 6 bases; unmatched junction nucleotides: 6. CDR3 DNA sequence: TGTGCCAGCAGGGTCAGCGGGAGCTCCGGGGAGCTGTTTTTT. This sequence encodes CASRVSGSSGELFF.

The chain carries TRBV18 and TRBJ1-1; TRBD1 matches at 9 bases. V shed 5 bases and J 6 bases; nucleotides not matched to a gene: 16. Germline V CDR1 and CDR2: KGHSH, LQKENI. This CDR3 contains 17 residues. Written as DNA, the CDR3 is TGTGCCAGCTCAACTCGTCCCGGGACAGGGCTGAGGGCTGAAGCTTTCTTT. It is translated as CASSTRPGTGLRAEAFF.

The CDR3 is CASKGQATDTQYF. The CDR3, as DNA: TGTGCCAGTAAGGGACAGGCCACAGATACGCAGTATTTT. V is TRBV19 and J is TRBJ2-3; 8 nucleotides agree with TRBD1. Germline-derived CDR1 and CDR2 are LNHDA and SQIVND (reference sequence). The CDR3 totals 13 residues. V lost 7 bases, J lost 2 bases, and 2 bases stayed unmatched.

The chain employs TRBV11-1 and TRBJ2-7; the match to TRBD2 covers 12 bases. The germline gives CDR1 SGHAT, CDR2 FQDESV (reference sequence). V lost 2 bases, J lost 11 bases, and 7 bases stayed unmatched. The CDR3 spans 14 residues. This chain's CDR3 is CASSLRTSGNSKYF. DNA for the CDR3: TGTGCCAGCAGCTTAAGGACTAGCGGGAATAGTAAGTACTTC.

The rearrangement links TRBV6-1 to TRBJ1-2; 7 nucleotides line up with TRBD1. This CDR3 region has 14 residues. In germline, CDR1 is MNHNS, CDR2 SASEGT. Germline trimming cut 3 bases from V and 7 bases from J; bases unmatched to any gene: 8. CDR3 nucleotide sequence: TGTGCCAGCAGTGACCTAAACAGGGGCGGTGGCTACACCTTC. It codes for CASSDLNRGGGYTF.

About this clone itself: Other nucleotide sequences from this sample produce the same CDR3. This chain joins TRBV5-6 and TRBJ1-5; D uncertain. Germline V CDR1 and CDR2: SGHDT, YYEEEE. The V and J ends lost 0 bases and 7 bases respectively, with 8 bases between them. CDR3 length equals 13 residues. CDR3 in DNA: TGTGCCAGCAGCTTGGGAGGGAGGCAGCCCCAGCATTTT. It encodes CASSLGGRQPQHF. The complete variable domain, with remaining parts taken from reference TRBV5-6 and TRBJ1-5, reads DAGVTQSPTHLIKTRGQQVTLRCSPKSGHDTVSWYQQALGQGPQFIFQYYEEEERQRGNFPDRFSGHQFPNYSSELNVNALLLGDSALYLCASSLGGRQPQHFGDGTRLSIL.

CDR3 nucleotides: TGTGCCAGCAGTTTACCCAGACTAGCGGGAGGCTACGAGCAGTACTTC. It specifies CASSLPRLAGGYEQYF. J is TRBJ2-7 and V is TRBV27; the match to TRBD2 covers 13 bases. Germline CDR1 MNHEY, CDR2 SMNVEV (reference sequence). This CDR3 has 16 amino acids. The junction had 4 bases not matched to a gene; V was cut back by 2 bases and J by 3 bases.

The V call is TRBV28, the J call TRBJ2-7, with TRBD1 identical over 10 bases. V was pared by 4 bases and J by 5 bases, with 11 bases of the junction left unmatched. Germline CDR1 reads MDHEN; CDR2 reads SYDVKM. The length of the CDR3 is 16 residues. In nucleotides, the CDR3 is TGTGCCAGCAGTTACTCGGGACAGGGGTCGGCCAACGAGCAGTACTTC. Translating gives CASSYSGQGSANEQYF.

V gene TRBV10-3 combines with J gene TRBJ1-4; D call uncertain. Trimming took off 2 bases at V and 0 bases at J, with 7 bases between the two ends. The CDR3 contains 15 residues. Germline V gene data show CDR1 as ENHRY and CDR2 as SYGVKD. This CDR3 reads CAISEGQTTNEKLFF. CDR3 in DNA: TGTGCCATCAGTGAGGGGCAGACAACTAATGAAAAACTGTTTTTT.

The DNA for the CDR3 is TGTGCCAGCCGGGACTGGAGCTCCTATAATTCACCCCTCCACTTT. Its translation is CASRDWSSYNSPLHF. The genes are TRBV28 and TRBJ1-6; a weak D match, TRBD1 (5 bases). Germline loops: CDR1 MDHEN, CDR2 SYDVKM. This CDR3 spans 15 amino acids. Trimming left V 8 bases short and J 0 bases short, with 11 bases between.

The V and J genes are TRBV7-6 and TRBJ2-3; 8 nucleotides line up with TRBD2. Germline V gives CDR1 SGHVS, CDR2 FNYEAQ. V shed 5 bases and J 14 bases; nucleotides not matched to a gene: 12. The CDR3 runs 13 residues. CDR3 region: CASSRLLAGNLYF. The DNA of the CDR3 is TGTGCCAGCAGCAGACTCTTAGCGGGAAATCTGTATTTT.